This T cell receptor (beta chain) originates from a study of T cell clonality in common variable immunodeficiency. Findings and caveats of the study: Fewer deletions and N-nucleotide insertions were reportedly seen in common variable immunodeficiency TCR beta sequences.

This clone came up many times. As yet, its antigen is unknown. The read ends 3 residues shy of where the CDR3 ends; the end is completed using the germline J gene. The CDR3 totals 15 residues. The V gene end was trimmed by 6 bases and the J gene end by 1 base; junction bases not matched to a gene: 6. Germline assignment: CDR1 MDHEN and CDR2 SYDVKM. Produced via immunoSEQ multiplex PCR; TCRdb's table is partial and in-frame only. Altogether some 28,000 clones were found in the sample, and no singletons occur. The specimen was peripheral blood mononuclear cells. This sequence joins TRBV28 and TRBJ2-5; 9 bases fit TRBD2. The receptor comes from a person aged 18-70 years in good health. The covered CDR3 bases are TGTGCCAGCAGCCCGGGACTAGCAGGCCAAGAGACC. Translation gives CASSPGLAGQET. From start to end, the CDR3 is CASSPGLAGQETQYF.